This T cell receptor (beta chain) was recovered during a study of T cell repertoires in cytomegalovirus infection. TCRdb re-called the reads with MiXCR, one entry per CDR3 protein. The sample carries 600,000 to 700,000 distinct CDR3 sequences, 30% to 35% recorded once. In the case of this clonotype: Antigen specificity is unknown.

The sequence was obtained from a human donor in good health (CMV status not recorded). Some clones in this sample may be carry-over from other donors' samples. The sample consisted of cultured PBMCs, taken from culture after CMV antigen stimulation.

The CDR3 bases are TGCAGTGCTAGATCTCAAGGATTCAATCAGCCCCAGCATTTT. Translation: CSARSQGFNQPQHF. This chain uses TRBV20-1 with TRBJ1-5, with unresolved D. The CDR3 is made up of 14 amino acids. Per germline, CDR1 DFQATT and CDR2 SNEGSKA (reference sequence). The V and J ends lost 2 bases and 3 bases respectively, with 11 bases between them.